Shown below are 27 T cell receptor beta chains from a single sample sequenced in a study of blood T cell repertoires in COVID-19. Only in-frame clones appear in the TCRdb table, and some are missing; sequencing was by immunoSEQ multiplex PCR. The table includes 250,000 to 350,000 clones, roughly 89% detected once. The specimen sequenced was peripheral blood. The receptors originated from a woman aged 25 to 45 with active or convalescent COVID-19.

The V gene is TRBV10-3, the J gene TRBJ2-7; 7 bases agree with TRBD1. The trim removed 10 bases at V and 2 bases at J, leaving 8 bases unmatched. Germline V CDR1 and CDR2: ENHRY, SYGVKD. This CDR3 is built from 13 residues. The CDR3 protein is CATRDRLTYEQYF. CDR3 in DNA: TGTGCCACTAGGGACAGACTAACCTACGAGCAGTACTTC.

The chain uses TRBV19 and TRBJ2-1, with D perhaps TRBD1 (5 bases). The CDR3 runs 15 residues. V was pared by 0 bases and J by 9 bases, with 15 bases between. The germline CDR1 and CDR2 sequences are LNHDA and SQIVND (reference sequence). The CDR3 region has the DNA TGTGCCAGTAGTATAGAAAGGGGCAGGGTGGGTGAGCAGTTCTTC. Protein: CASSIERGRVGEQFF.

The rearrangement uses TRBV28 and TRBJ1-6; D may be TRBD1 (5 bases). This CDR3 spans 13 amino acids. The germline V and J ends were trimmed by 3 bases and 10 bases, with 10 bases remaining between them. Germline values: CDR1 MDHEN, CDR2 SYDVKM. The CDR3 sequence: CASSFQGTSPLHF. DNA for the CDR3: TGTGCCAGCAGTTTTCAGGGTACGTCACCCCTCCACTTT.

The rearrangement links TRBV5-1 to TRBJ2-5; D might be TRBD1 (5 bases). The V and J ends lost 1 base and 2 bases respectively, with 6 bases between them. The CDR3 covers 13 residues. From germline, CDR1 is SGHRS and CDR2 YFSETQ. CDR3 protein: CASSLRTQETQYF. In nucleotides, the CDR3 is TGCGCCAGCAGCTTGCGGACACAAGAGACCCAGTACTTC.

The chain is built from TRBV27 and TRBJ2-7; 10 bases agree with TRBD1. The trim removed 6 bases at V and 3 bases at J, leaving 2 bases unmatched. Germline CDR1 MNHEY, CDR2 SMNVEV (reference sequence). The CDR3 contains 13 residues. CDR3 DNA: TGTGCCAGCAGCCGGGACAGGGGCTACGAGCAGTACTTC. This encodes CASSRDRGYEQYF.

This chain links TRBV4-1 with TRBJ2-7; 9 nucleotides match TRBD1. The germline gives CDR1 MGHRA, CDR2 YSYEKL. Germline trimming cut 4 bases from V and 7 bases from J; bases unmatched to any gene: 5. The CDR3 length is 13 residues. CDR3 DNA: TGCGCCAGCAGCCTACAGGGGGCGCCAGAGCAGTACTTC. Amino acids: CASSLQGAPEQYF.

The chain joins TRBV7-6 to TRBJ1-3; D not resolved. The CDR3 loop spans 10 amino acids. Trimming cost V 5 bases and J 6 bases, with 2 bases left between them. Germline V gene data show CDR1 as SGHVS and CDR2 as FNYEAQ. The CDR3 spells CASSLNTIYF. CDR3 nucleotide sequence: TGTGCCAGCAGCCTAAACACCATATATTTT.

This clone has only one observation. The chain uses TRBV4-2 and TRBJ2-5, with 15 bases that match TRBD2. Germline V lookup: CDR1 LGHNA, CDR2 YNFKEQ. J lost 4 bases, V lost 2 bases, and 8 bases had no gene match. The CDR3 sequence is 18 residues long. The CDR3 region is CASSQRTSGGGRGETQYF. Here the CDR3 DNA reads TGTGCCAGCAGCCAACGGACTAGCGGGGGGGGTAGGGGAGAGACCCAGTACTTC.

This chain connects TRBV5-4 to TRBJ1-2, with TRBD1 matching over 10 bases. Germline V lookup: CDR1 SGHNT, CDR2 YYREEE (reference sequence). The CDR3 spans 16 residues. V shed 4 bases, J shed 3 bases, and the junction held 9 bases outside the gene matches. The CDR3 loop reads CASSAGTGANDYGYTF. The CDR3 bases are TGTGCCAGCAGCGCCGGGACAGGGGCGAATGACTATGGCTACACCTTC.

This clone was seen a few times. This chain links TRBV18 with TRBJ1-4; possible D gene TRBD1, 5 bases. Germline lookup yields CDR1 KGHSH and CDR2 LQKENI. The CDR3 has 15 amino acids. V gave up 3 bases and J gave up 4 bases, with 12 bases separating them. CDR3 in amino acids: CASSPPGTINEKLFF. The CDR3 DNA is TGTGCCAGCTCACCCCCCGGGACTATTAATGAAAAACTGTTTTTT.

A remark on this clone: The sample has other DNA sequences that encode this CDR3 too. The chain has TRBV4-3 and TRBJ1-2; tentative D call: TRBD1 (5 bases). The CDR3 loop spans 14 amino acids. The germline V and J ends were trimmed by 1 base and 2 bases, with 8 bases remaining between them. Germline lookup yields CDR1 LGHNA and CDR2 YSLEER. The CDR3 DNA is TGCGCCAGCAGCCAAGTCGCAGGGAACTATGGCTACACCTTC. As protein: CASSQVAGNYGYTF.

V and J are TRBV13 and TRBJ1-2; D may be TRBD1 (6 bases). The germline CDR1 and CDR2 sequences are PRHDT and FYEKMQ (reference sequence). This CDR3 has 13 residues. Trimming removed 0 bases at V and 8 bases at J, with 10 bases between. The CDR3: CASSLGTGGGYTF. The CDR3 nucleotides are TGTGCCAGCAGCTTAGGGACAGGAGGCGGCTACACCTTC.

The chain employs TRBV2 and TRBJ1-4; weak D call: TRBD1 (6 bases). CDR1 is SNHLY, CDR2 FYNNEI, per germline. Trimming stripped 1 base from V and 8 bases from J, with 14 bases between. The CDR3 contains 15 residues. The DNA for the CDR3 is TGTGCCAGCAGTGAAGGCACAGGGTGGGGGGAAAAACTGTTTTTT. Translation gives CASSEGTGWGEKLFF.

The rearrangement uses TRBV15 and TRBJ1-4; tentative D call: TRBD1 (5 bases). V lost 3 bases and J lost 0, with 11 bases in between. This CDR3 spans 16 amino acids. CDR1 is LNHNV, CDR2 YYDKDF, per germline (reference sequence). The CDR3 bases are TGTGCCACCAGCAGGGACCCAGGGTCAACTAATGAAAAACTGTTTTTT. Protein product: CATSRDPGSTNEKLFF.

In DNA form, the CDR3 reads TGTGCCAGGAGACAGGGCTTGAACACTGAAGCTTTCTTT. Translation gives CARRQGLNTEAFF. The chain couples TRBV10-3 to TRBJ1-1; 7 bases are a match to TRBD1. V dropped 10 bases and J dropped 0; count of bases not matched to a gene: 5. The CDR3 length is 13 residues. Germline V gene lookup returns CDR1 ENHRY and CDR2 SYGVKD.

The chain recombines TRBV7-2 with TRBJ2-1, with a possible D match to TRBD2 (6 bases). The CDR3 is 14 residues long. V was trimmed by 3 bases and J by 4 bases, leaving 10 bases between them. Germline V gene data show CDR1 as SGHTA and CDR2 as FQGNSA. CDR3 bases: TGTGCCAGCAGCTTTGCGGGGAAGTACAATGAGCAGTTCTTC. It specifies CASSFAGKYNEQFF.

In its sample, this clone was seen a few times. V and J are TRBV28 and TRBJ1-2, with 10 bases lining up with TRBD1. Per germline, CDR1 MDHEN and CDR2 SYDVKM. V shed 6 bases and J 5 bases; nucleotides not matched to a gene: 6. This CDR3 comprises 14 residues. The CDR3 DNA is TGTGCCAGCAGGACAGGGGGCGCAGGATATGGCTACACCTTC. Translated: CASRTGGAGYGYTF.

CDR3 nucleotide sequence: TGTGCCAGCTCACCATGGACATCGGTTTTCAACACCGGGGAGCTGTTTTTT. As protein: CASSPWTSVFNTGELFF. This rearrangement joins TRBV18 to TRBJ2-2, with D tentatively TRBD1 (5 bases). V was clipped by 2 bases and J by 2 bases, with 15 bases between them. The CDR3 contains 17 residues. Germline V gene sequence: CDR1 KGHSH, CDR2 LQKENI.

The chain recombines TRBV6-1 with TRBJ2-3; TRBD2 might be the D (5 bases). Germline loops: CDR1 MNHNS, CDR2 SASEGT. Trimming removed 3 bases from V and 4 bases from J, with 14 bases in between. The CDR3 is made up of 15 amino acids. CDR3 DNA sequence: TGTGCCAGCAGTGAGCGGGTCCGGGGAGCAGATACGCAGTATTTT. Translating gives CASSERVRGADTQYF.

This clone has only one observation. This rearrangement joins TRBV7-8 to TRBJ1-6; 8 nucleotides line up with TRBD1. The CDR3 totals 15 residues. Trimming removed 1 base from V and 9 bases from J; junction bases left unmatched: 5. Germline V gene sequence: CDR1 SGHVS, CDR2 FQNEAQ. CDR3 coding DNA: TGTGCCAGCAGCTTAGGACAGGGGATAGGTTCACCCCTCCACTTT. Its protein product is CASSLGQGIGSPLHF.

The rearrangement joins TRBV9 to TRBJ2-1; 13 bases are shared with TRBD2. J was trimmed by 2 bases and V by 3 bases; bases with no gene match: 2. The CDR3 has 16 amino acids. Germline values: CDR1 SGDLS, CDR2 YYNGEE. CDR3 nucleotides: TGTGCCAGCAGCGAACTAGCGGGGGGGCCCTACAATGAGCAGTTCTTC. As protein: CASSELAGGPYNEQFF.

The chain links TRBV9 to TRBJ2-1, with 7 bases identical to TRBD2. CDR3 length: 17 amino acids. V lost 4 bases to trimming and J lost 3 bases; unmatched junction nucleotides: 13. Per germline, CDR1 SGDLS and CDR2 YYNGEE. This CDR3 is CASSSSGVGGFYNEQFF. The CDR3 nucleotides are TGTGCCAGCAGCTCCTCTGGTGTCGGGGGGTTCTACAATGAGCAGTTCTTC.

The chain links TRBV25-1 to TRBJ2-6; TRBD1 matches 9 bases. Germline CDR1 MGHDK, CDR2 SYGVNS. The CDR3 is made up of 18 amino acids. The V gene end was trimmed by 5 bases and the J gene end by 0 bases; junction bases not matched to a gene: 8. CDR3 region: CASSTRDRDYSGANVLTF. The CDR3 region has the DNA TGTGCCAGCAGTACTCGGGACAGGGATTACTCTGGGGCCAACGTCCTGACTTTC.

The V call is TRBV24-1, the J call TRBJ2-7; possibly TRBD1 for D (6 bases). There are 15 residues in the CDR3. CDR1 and CDR2 (germline): KGHDR, SFDVKD. V lost 2 bases to trimming and J lost 7 bases, with 17 bases between them. The CDR3: CATSDSAGTPLEQYF. For the CDR3, the DNA is TGTGCCACCAGTGATTCAGCCGGGACACCCCTTGAGCAGTACTTC.

The chain recombines TRBV7-2 with TRBJ2-4; 7 nucleotides match TRBD2. Germline trimming cut 4 bases from V and 4 bases from J; bases unmatched to any gene: 4. The CDR3 is 14 residues long. Germline loops: CDR1 SGHTA, CDR2 FQGNSA. For the CDR3, the DNA is TGTGCCAGCAGCTCCTCGCGGGGGAAAAACATTCAGTACTTC. This translates into CASSSSRGKNIQYF.

Only one count was recorded for this clone. The rearrangement links TRBV15 to TRBJ2-5; 8 bases agree with TRBD1. Germline CDR1 and CDR2: LNHNV and YYDKDF (reference sequence). This CDR3 region has 14 residues. The V segment lost 5 bases and the J segment 5 bases; nucleotides outside the gene matches: 7. In DNA, the CDR3 is TGTGCCACCAGCGTCGTTGGGACAGGCGAGACCCAGTACTTC. Its translation: CATSVVGTGETQYF. Full variable domain (missing parts from reference TRBV15 and TRBJ2-5): DAMVIQNPRYQVTQFGKPVTLSCSQTLNHNVMYWYQQKSSQAPKLLFHYYDKDFNNEADTPDNFQSRRPNTSFCFLDIRSPGLGDTAMYLCATSVVGTGETQYFGPGTRLLVL.

This clone was seen just once. The V call is TRBV7-9, the J call TRBJ1-1; the match to TRBD1 covers 7 bases. Germline V gene data show CDR1 as SEHNR and CDR2 as FQNEAQ (reference sequence). Germline trimming cut 5 bases from V and 2 bases from J; bases unmatched to any gene: 8. The CDR3 is made up of 15 amino acids. The CDR3 protein is CASSLGTVENTEAFF. The CDR3 nucleotides are TGTGCCAGCAGCCTGGGGACAGTTGAAAACACTGAAGCTTTCTTT.